This TCR beta chain is from a study of regulatory T cells in long-lasting Graves disease. Study details: Persistent cases took antithyroid drugs over 5 years and stayed TSH receptor antibody positive.

The CDR3 length is 14 residues. Unmatched junction bases numbered 8, after V lost 3 bases and J lost 9 bases. CDR1 SGHRS and CDR2 YFSETQ come from the germline V gene. TCR beta libraries were built with iRepertoire HTBI primers and Arm-PCR of CDR3 regions. From the multiplex PCR reads, TCRdb called clonotypes with MiXCR, one entry per CDR3 protein. The sample contains approximately 470,000 distinct CDR3 sequences, under 25% of which appear only once. Overall study findings and caveats: There were preferences for TRBV28, TRBJ1-2 and TRBJ2-5 in persistent disease. Persistent patients had a count of shared public clonotypes (roughly 2,500) that exceeded that of new patients (about 870).

Time point defined: persistent/refractory GD, antithyroid drugs over 5 years with positive TRAb. There was RNA extracted from PBMCs, and the TCR library was made from it. Regarding this clonotype: The antigen remains undetermined. Being one base from a much bigger clone, this may be a read error.

This chain uses TRBV5-1 with TRBJ1-2; 10 bases map to TRBD1. This sequence was found in a female donor with Graves disease. The material sequenced was peripheral blood mononuclear cells (PBMCs), taken when the disease was refractory, from a patient treated with antithyroid drugs. The CDR3, as DNA: TGCGCCAGCAGCTCCGGACAGGGGGAATTATGCTACACCTTC. As protein: CASSSGQGELCYTF.